This entry describes one T cell receptor beta chain. Its antigen is undetermined. The data were produced by immunoSEQ multiplex PCR, yet TCRdb's version contains in-frame clones alone and is incomplete. The sample holds some 2,100,000 clones, approximately 94% seen once. The sample is drawn from a study of shared clonotypes between healthy human individuals. Study-wide points: Only a few donors were included, so the genetic and exposure-history diversity represented was limited. As a rule, naive subsets had a larger estimated richness than memory subsets.

CD45RO-negative, CCR7-positively selected cells formed the naive CD8 fraction, excluding terminally differentiated effector memory CD45RA+ cells. The TCR originated in a man younger than 35 in good health. Some clones in this sample may be carry-over from other donors' samples. Sequences were obtained from naive CD8+ T cells from PBMCs.

Here the CDR3 DNA reads TGCGCCAGCAGCCCGGTGGGCGGGGCCTCCTACGAGCAGTACTTC. It encodes CASSPVGGASYEQYF. J is TRBJ2-7 and V is TRBV4-1; tentatively, D is TRBD2 (6 bases). V was trimmed by 4 bases and J by 0 bases, leaving 13 bases between them. The germline gives CDR1 MGHRA, CDR2 YSYEKL. The CDR3 is 15 residues long.